This T cell receptor (beta chain) is from a study of OX40 agonist ivuxolimab in advanced cancers. Overall study: Patient treatment consisted of intravenous ivuxolimab administration every 2 weeks at 0.01 to 10 mg/kg.

The CDR3 contains 13 residues. Germline V gene sequence: CDR1 MGHRA, CDR2 YSYEKL. Trimming shortened V by 4 bases and J by 5 bases, and 10 bases separated the two germline ends. The repertoire was sequenced with immunoSEQ multiplex PCR; TCRdb's copy has only in-frame clones and lacks some. This table holds about 77,000 clones, roughly 91% found once. Points on this clone: Its antigen is unidentified.

Study findings and constraints: At 0.1 to 3.0 mg/kg and by week 6, CD4+ and CD8+ T cells in the blood had expanded clonally. Expanded clones belonging to CD8+ T cells outnumbered, on average, those of CD4+. In a subset of nonresponders, normalized T-cell clonal expansion was also low.

The clonotype originates from an adult with an advanced solid tumor such as melanoma, head and neck, liver or kidney cancer. V gene TRBV4-1 combines with J gene TRBJ2-3; D possibly corresponds to TRBD2 (6 bases). The starting material was CD4+ or CD8+ T cells sorted from blood, obtained in a trial of the OX40 agonist ivuxolimab. The CDR3: CASSLEGEDTQYF. The CDR3 coding sequence is TGCGCCAGCAGCCTGGAGGGTGAAGATACGCAGTATTTT.